Below are 27 T cell receptor beta chains sequenced from a single sample in a study of T cells in Graves' hyperthyroidism and ophthalmopathy. What was amplified from RNA transcripts were TCR beta CDR3 regions. RT-PCR in the first round (using the HTBI primer set) targeted the TCR CDR3. TCRdb re-called the multiplex PCR reads with MiXCR, one entry per CDR3 protein. Here the sample spans roughly 500,000 distinct CDR3 sequences, about 14% being singletons. Sequencing was done on a sample of blood. These receptors were taken from a woman in her 30s with Graves' hyperthyroidism that later progressed to Graves' ophthalmopathy.

This clonotype was seen repeatedly, ten times or more. The rearrangement joins TRBV12-3 or TRBV12-4 to TRBJ2-5; 9 positions agree with TRBD1. The V gene end was trimmed by 3 bases and the J gene end by 2 bases; junction bases not matched to a gene: 7. The CDR3 runs 16 residues. As DNA, the CDR3 is TGTGCCAGCAGTTTTCCCTTGACAGGGGGACAAGAGACCCAGTACTTC. Translating gives CASSFPLTGGQETQYF.

Note on this clonotype: Compared with germline, one end of the junction differs, possibly owing to a read error. The chain uses TRBV10-3 and TRBJ1-2; no definite D call. Germline V gene lookup returns CDR1 ENHRY and CDR2 SYGVKD. The CDR3 contains 13 residues. CDR3 in amino acids: CVAHADTYYGYTF. The CDR3 bases are TGCGTTGCACATGCGGATACGTACTATGGCTACACCTTC.

On this clonotype itself: Its ends do not fully match the called genes, so a read error is possible. The chain uses TRBV7-3 and TRBJ1-1; D is unclear. CDR1 is SGHTA, CDR2 FQGTGA, per germline. The CDR3 is 11 amino acids. For the CDR3, the DNA is TGTGCCAACAGCCCTAAGGCAGACCCTTTCTTT. Amino acids: CANSPKADPFF.

This clonotype was picked up a small number of times. The V gene is TRBV24-1, the J gene TRBJ2-7, with D possibly matching TRBD2 (6 bases). This CDR3 spans 14 amino acids. Germline V gives CDR1 KGHDR, CDR2 SFDVKD. The V and J ends lost 6 bases and 4 bases respectively, with 15 bases between them. The DNA of the CDR3 is TGTGCCACCAGTCCGGGACTGGGAGATTACGAGCAGTACTTC. This gives the protein CATSPGLGDYEQYF.

This clonotype appeared a few times. The V call is TRBV20-1, the J call TRBJ2-2; D not resolved. The germline CDR1 and CDR2 sequences are DFQATT and SNEGSKA (reference sequence). The CDR3 runs 11 residues. Trimming pared 2 bases from V and 4 bases from J, leaving 2 bases between. CDR3 loop: CSARSTGELFF. CDR3 bases: TGCAGTGCTAGAAGCACCGGGGAGCTGTTTTTT.

The V call is TRBV7-3, the J call TRBJ2-1; the match to TRBD2 covers 11 bases. CDR3 length: 16 residues. V lost 4 bases and J lost 9; bases outside the gene matches: 11. CDR1 and CDR2 (germline): SGHTA, FQGTGA. CDR3 coding DNA: TGTGCCAGCAGCTCAATAGCGGGAGGGCCTCAGGGTGAGCAGTTCTTC. Translating gives CASSSIAGGPQGEQFF.

The sample holds many counts of this clonotype. V is TRBV5-1 and J is TRBJ2-3; TRBD1 aligns across 9 bases. The germline CDR1 and CDR2 sequences are SGHRS and YFSETQ. The CDR3 runs 16 residues. V shed 4 bases, J shed 0 bases, and the junction held 6 bases outside the gene matches. The CDR3 DNA sequence: TGCGCCAGCAGCCGCGATGGACAGGGGAGCACAGATACGCAGTATTTT. This codes for CASSRDGQGSTDTQYF.

At least ten counts were recorded for this clonotype. The V gene is TRBV7-2, the J gene TRBJ2-7, with D possibly TRBD1 on 6 matching bases. This CDR3 is 14 amino acids long. The V and J ends lost 5 bases and 2 bases respectively, with 13 bases between them. In germline, CDR1 is SGHTA, CDR2 FQGNSA. The CDR3 sequence: CASSPRTDAYEQYF. CDR3 coding DNA: TGTGCCAGCAGCCCTCGGACAGATGCCTACGAGCAGTACTTC.

The V call is TRBV18, the J call TRBJ1-4; no clear D. CDR3 length equals 13 residues. Trimming took 0 bases from V and 8 from J, leaving 7 bases between them. Germline V gene data show CDR1 as KGHSH and CDR2 as LQKENI. Here the CDR3 DNA reads TGTGCCAGCTCACCACCGTCGCTGGAAAAACTGTTTTTT. This codes for CASSPPSLEKLFF.

This clonotype has at least ten counts. V gene TRBV11-2 combines with J gene TRBJ2-1; TRBD2 is a possible D gene (5 bases). V lost 7 bases to trimming and J lost 7 bases, with 11 bases between them. CDR3 length equals 12 residues. The germline gives CDR1 SGHAT, CDR2 FQNNGV. The CDR3 here is CASIITGNEQFF. The DNA for the CDR3 is TGTGCCAGCATTATTACGGGGAATGAGCAGTTCTTC. Using reference TRBV11-2 and TRBJ2-1 for the parts outside the CDR3, the full variable domain is EAGVAQSPRYKIIEKRQSVAFWCNPISGHATLYWYQQILGQGPKLLIQFQNNGVVDDSQLPKDRFSAERLKGVDSTLKIQPAKLEDSAVYLCASIITGNEQFFGPGTRLTVL.

The CDR3 nucleotides read TGTGCCAGCAGGGGAGGCGGAAACACCATATATTTT. Amino acids: CASRGGGNTIYF. V usage is TRBV9 and J usage is TRBJ1-3; D unresolved. Trimming pared 5 bases from V and 4 bases from J, leaving 7 bases between. The V gene's germline CDR1 is SGDLS and CDR2 YYNGEE. This CDR3 comprises 12 residues.

The chain carries TRBV7-3 and TRBJ2-7, with TRBD1 as a possible D gene (6 bases). Germline-derived CDR1 and CDR2 are SGHTA and FQGTGA. The CDR3 length is 14 residues. Trimming pared 1 base from V and 5 bases from J, leaving 12 bases between. CDR3 sequence reads: CASSLRGNRDEQYF. For the CDR3, the DNA is TGTGCCAGCAGCTTAAGAGGGAACAGGGACGAGCAGTACTTC.

There are many counts of this clonotype. The chain links TRBV7-9 to TRBJ2-7; D not resolved. The V end lost 5 bases, the J end lost 4 bases, and 12 bases lay between the germline ends. The CDR3 extends over 13 amino acids. Per the germline V gene, CDR1 is SEHNR and CDR2 is FQNEAQ (reference sequence). This chain's CDR3 is CASSEPPFYEQYF. The CDR3 nucleotides read TGTGCCAGCAGCGAGCCCCCTTTTTACGAGCAGTACTTC.

The gene calls are TRBV10-2 and TRBJ2-5; D uncertain. The CDR3 runs 14 residues. V lost 8 bases and J lost 5, with 18 bases in between. Germline CDR1 is WSHSY and CDR2 is SAAADI. The CDR3 loop reads CASAKGPFVETQYF. Written as DNA, the CDR3 is TGCGCCAGCGCGAAGGGTCCCTTTGTGGAGACCCAGTACTTC.

This clonotype was seen many times. This chain connects TRBV9 to TRBJ1-1; D is possibly TRBD1 (6 bases). CDR3 size: 14 residues. Per germline, CDR1 SGDLS and CDR2 YYNGEE. The V end lost 0 bases, the J end lost 2 bases, and 8 bases lay between the germline ends. Here the CDR3 reads CASSVEGENTEAFF. CDR3 bases: TGTGCCAGCAGCGTAGAGGGGGAAAACACTGAAGCTTTCTTT.

The sample holds many counts of this clonotype. This chain uses TRBV6-2 or TRBV6-3 with TRBJ2-1; perhaps TRBD2 as D (6 bases). This CDR3 is built from 17 residues. V lost 6 bases and J lost 3, with 21 bases in between. Germline-derived CDR1 and CDR2 are MNHEY and SVGEGT. The CDR3 loop is CASRPPWGRQDYNEQFF. The CDR3 bases are TGTGCCAGCAGACCCCCTTGGGGGAGGCAGGACTACAATGAGCAGTTCTTC.

This chain links TRBV7-9 with TRBJ2-5; D is unresolved. Germline CDR1 is SEHNR and CDR2 is FQNEAQ (reference sequence). There are 13 residues in the CDR3. Trimming removed 3 bases at V and 2 bases at J, with 7 bases between. CDR3 DNA sequence: TGTGCCAGCAGCTTTTTAGGTCAAGAGACCCAGTACTTC. This sequence encodes CASSFLGQETQYF.

The CDR3 sequence is CATSTWGSLGGNQPQHF. The CDR3 region has the DNA TGTGCCACCAGCACCTGGGGGAGTCTCGGGGGCAATCAGCCCCAGCATTTT. V gene TRBV15 combines with J gene TRBJ1-5, with a weak D call TRBD1 (5 bases). Germline CDR1 LNHNV, CDR2 YYDKDF (reference sequence). The CDR3 runs to 17 residues. The V end was cut by 4 bases, the J end by 2 bases, with 18 bases between.

This clonotype was recorded at least ten times. This chain uses TRBV28 with TRBJ2-5; no clear D. The V end lost 3 bases, the J end lost 1 base, and 15 bases lay between the germline ends. The CDR3 totals 16 residues. Germline CDR1 is MDHEN and CDR2 is SYDVKM. CDR3 loop: CASSFRTPKLQETQYF. Written as DNA, the CDR3 is TGTGCCAGCAGTTTTCGTACCCCAAAGCTCCAAGAGACCCAGTACTTC.

A few counts support this clonotype. The rearrangement joins TRBV30 to TRBJ2-3; no definite D call. V lost 3 bases, J lost 0 bases, and 10 bases lay in between. Looked up from germline, CDR1 is GTSNPN and CDR2 is SVGIG (reference sequence). This CDR3 has 14 amino acids. The CDR3 here is CAWRSGPSTDTQYF. The CDR3 bases are TGTGCCTGGAGGTCGGGCCCTAGCACAGATACGCAGTATTTT.

The chain is built from TRBV5-1 and TRBJ2-3, with a possible D match to TRBD1 (5 bases). The CDR3 extends over 16 amino acids. V was cut by 0 bases and J by 3 bases, with 14 bases left in between. The germline V gene encodes CDR1 SGHRS and CDR2 YFSETQ. Written as DNA, the CDR3 is TGCGCCAGCAGCTTGGTAGCAGGGATATCGACAGATACGCAGTATTTT. It translates to CASSLVAGISTDTQYF.

J is TRBJ2-5 and V is TRBV20-1; 8 bases are a match to TRBD1. Trimming removed 3 bases from V and 3 bases from J; junction bases left unmatched: 3. Per germline, CDR1 DFQATT and CDR2 SNEGSKA (reference sequence). The CDR3 has 13 amino acids. The CDR3, as DNA: TGCAGTGCTAGGGGACAGGAGGAAGAGACCCAGTACTTC. Translated, it gives CSARGQEEETQYF.

This clonotype was counted ten times or more. V and J are TRBV7-2 and TRBJ2-3; 8 bases are shared with TRBD2. Looked up from germline, CDR1 is SGHTA and CDR2 is FQGNSA. The CDR3 runs 16 residues. V lost 4 bases to trimming and J lost 3 bases; unmatched junction nucleotides: 9. The CDR3 DNA sequence: TGTGCCAGCAGCTCTCCCCGGGGGGGGGTTACAGATACGCAGTATTTT. Protein product: CASSSPRGGVTDTQYF.

This clonotype was recorded a few times. The chain recombines TRBV28 with TRBJ1-1, with D maybe TRBD1 (6 bases). Per the germline V gene, CDR1 is MDHEN and CDR2 is SYDVKM. Trimming stripped 4 bases from V and 0 bases from J, with 12 bases between. The CDR3 is 15 residues long. The DNA for the CDR3 is TGTGCCAGCAGTTCCTTCCCAGGGGTGAACACTGAAGCTTTCTTT. Translated, it gives CASSSFPGVNTEAFF.

A note on this clonotype: A much larger clone lies a single base off, so this may be a read error. The chain uses TRBV18 and TRBJ1-4; a possible D gene is TRBD1 (6 bases). V was trimmed by 2 bases and J by 8 bases, leaving 21 bases between them. Germline V CDR1 and CDR2: KGHSH, LQKENI. The CDR3 extends over 17 amino acids. CDR3 amino acids: CASSPTSGTQSKEKLFF. CDR3 nucleotide sequence: TGTGCCAGCTCACCAACCTCCGGGACACAGTCCAAAGAAAAACTGTTTTTT. The variable domain in full, with the rest retrieved from reference TRBV18 and TRBJ1-4, is NAGVMQNPRHLVRRRGQEARLRCSPMKGHSHVYWYRQLPEEGLKFMVYLQKENIIDESGMPKERFSAEFPKEGPSILRIQQVVRGDSAAYFCASSPTSGTQSKEKLFFGSGTQLSVL.

The V and J genes are TRBV6-1 and TRBJ2-7; either TRBD1 or TRBD2 may supply D (6 bases each). This CDR3 is 14 amino acids long. The V end lost 5 bases, the J end lost 6 bases, and 17 bases lay between the germline ends. Germline V lookup: CDR1 MNHNS, CDR2 SASEGT. The CDR3 nucleotides read TGTGCCAGCAGTACGGAGGGGGTTTGGTTCGAGCAGTACTTC. Its translation is CASSTEGVWFEQYF.

Ten or more counts support this clonotype. Sequence at one end of the junction differs from germline and may be a read error. The chain carries TRBV18 and TRBJ1-5; no clear D. The CDR3 runs to 17 residues. Looked up from germline, CDR1 is KGHSH and CDR2 is LQKENI. CDR3 sequence reads: CASLPQGTANSNQPQHF. For the CDR3, the DNA is TGTGCCAGCTTACCACAAGGAACAGCAAATAGCAATCAGCCCCAGCATTTT.